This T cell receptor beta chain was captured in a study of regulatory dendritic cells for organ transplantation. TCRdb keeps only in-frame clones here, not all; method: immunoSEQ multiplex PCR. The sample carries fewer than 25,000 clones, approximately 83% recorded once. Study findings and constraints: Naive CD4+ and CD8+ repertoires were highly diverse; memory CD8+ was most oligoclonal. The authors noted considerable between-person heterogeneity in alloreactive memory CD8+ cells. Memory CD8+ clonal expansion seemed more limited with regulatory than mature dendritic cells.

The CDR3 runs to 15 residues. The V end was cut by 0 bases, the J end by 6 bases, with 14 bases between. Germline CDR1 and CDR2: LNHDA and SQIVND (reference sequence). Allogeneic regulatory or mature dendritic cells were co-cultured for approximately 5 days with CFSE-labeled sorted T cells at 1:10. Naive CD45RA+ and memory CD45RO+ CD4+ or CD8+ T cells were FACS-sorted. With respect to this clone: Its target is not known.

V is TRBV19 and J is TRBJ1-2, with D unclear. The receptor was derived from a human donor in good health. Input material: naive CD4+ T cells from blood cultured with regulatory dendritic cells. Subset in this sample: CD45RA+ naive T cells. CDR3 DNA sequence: TGTGCCAGTAGTATAGAGGGGAGCCGGTCTAATGGCTACACCTTC. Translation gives CASSIEGSRSNGYTF.